This T cell receptor beta chain appears in the sequencing data of a study of early T cells in non-severe SARS-CoV-2 infection. Study summary: The chains were unpaired, and the sequenced material was bulk RNA from unsorted whole blood. The study, taken as a whole, reports: Lookups in VDJdb leaned toward anti-spike CD8 responses and missed private and CD4 specificities.

Individual cDNA molecules received unique molecular identifiers. A single record per CDR3 protein comes from TCRdb applying MiXCR to the 5' RACE reads. Of 85,000 to 100,000 distinct CDR3 sequences listed, roughly 9.6% are singletons. This CDR3 has 13 residues. V was trimmed by 0 bases and J by 6 bases, leaving 7 bases between them. Germline V CDR1 and CDR2: LGHDT, YNNKEL (reference sequence). This clonotype was recorded at least ten times. What it binds is unknown. The sample was whole blood. J is TRBJ2-3 and V is TRBV3-1; no clear D gene. The clonotype was recovered from an adult who was a healthcare worker with PCR-confirmed SARS-CoV-2 infection or an uninfected control (not recorded which). Written as DNA, the CDR3 is TGTGCCAGCAGCCAAGACCGAAAGGATACGCAGTATTTT. Protein: CASSQDRKDTQYF.